This is a list of T cell receptor beta chains from one sample in a study of regulatory T cells in long-lasting Graves disease. One entry per CDR3 protein results from TCRdb running MiXCR on the multiplex PCR reads. The sample has 400,000 to 550,000 distinct CDR3 sequences, about 17% seen once. In addition, the sample was reused for a study of T cells in Graves' hyperthyroidism and ophthalmopathy.

The source material was peripheral blood mononuclear cells (PBMCs), sampled at new diagnosis, from a patient treated with antithyroid drugs. The source of these receptors is a woman between 25 and 40 years old with Graves disease. Each CDR3 is given with its conserved first and last residue. The D gene is left open where the match is weak. Rows may omit the clone size; those that give it use once, few, many or a size class.

V	D	J	size	CDR3	DNA
TRBV7-9	TRBD1	TRBJ2-1	many	CASSFGDRVAYEQFF	TGTGCCAGCAGCTTTGGGGACAGGGTCGCCTATGAGCAGTTCTTC
TRBV10-3	TRBD2	TRBJ2-3	many	CAISGTSGRARDTQYF	TGTGCCATCAGTGGGACTAGCGGGAGGGCCCGAGATACGCAGTATTTT
TRBV28	NA	TRBJ2-7	many	CASSRQAYEQYF	TGTGCCAGCAGTCGACAGGCCTACGAGCAGTACTTC
TRBV6-5	NA	TRBJ2-7	many	CASSYSTGSSYEQYF	TGTGCCAGCAGTTACTCGACCGGGAGCTCCTACGAGCAGTACTTC
TRBV3-1	NA	TRBJ1-4	NA	CASSQDFQGLVEKLFF	TGTGCCAGCAGCCAAGATTTTCAGGGCTTGGTAGAAAAACTGTTTTTT
TRBV10-3	TRBD1	TRBJ1-2	many	CAARRTGETYGYTF	TGTGCCGCGAGGAGGACAGGGGAAACCTATGGCTACACCTTC
TRBV20-1	TRBD2	TRBJ2-1	many	CSARAGGGADEQFF	TGCAGTGCTAGAGCGGGAGGGGGGGCCGATGAGCAGTTCTTC
TRBV7-9	TRBD2	TRBJ2-1	NA	CASSSGLAGGEEQFF	TGTGCCAGCAGCTCCGGACTAGCGGGAGGAGAAGAGCAGTTCTTC
TRBV4-3	NA	TRBJ2-1	few	CASSQEGRGLYNEQFF	TGCGCCAGCAGCCAAGAGGGAAGGGGCCTCTACAATGAGCAGTTCTTC
TRBV27	TRBD1	TRBJ2-7	many	CASSLGTGGVEQYF	TGTGCCAGCAGTTTGGGGACAGGGGGCGTCGAGCAGTACTTC
TRBV5-1	TRBD2	TRBJ2-1	many	CASSLAASGSYNEQFF	TGCGCCAGCAGCTTGGCGGCTAGCGGGAGTTACAATGAGCAGTTCTTC
TRBV6-1	NA	TRBJ2-6	many	CASSVEYNIESGANVLTF	TGTGCCAGCAGTGTGGAGTACAACATAGAATCTGGGGCCAACGTCCTGACTTTC
TRBV5-1	NA	TRBJ2-3	many	CASSFRQPTDTQYF	TGCGCCAGCAGCTTTAGGCAGCCCACAGATACGCAGTATTTT